This TCR beta chain comes out of a study of technical replicates of blood from a handful of donors. Only in-frame clones appear in the TCRdb table, and some are missing; sequencing was by immunoSEQ multiplex PCR. This table holds approximately 79,000 clones, more than 85% found once. The sample comprised T cells isolated from PBMCs. The TCR sequence derives from a human donor in good health.

CDR3 in DNA: TGTGCCAGCTCACCTTTAGCCCAGGGGGCAGGAGAAAAACTGTTTTTT. It is translated as CASSPLAQGAGEKLFF. The chain combines TRBV18 with TRBJ1-4, with 8 positions matching TRBD1. CDR1 KGHSH and CDR2 LQKENI come from the germline V gene. CDR3 length: 16 residues. Trimming removed 3 bases from V and 8 bases from J; junction bases left unmatched: 11.